This T cell receptor (beta chain) was sequenced during a study of blood T cell repertoires in COVID-19. Across the study: Acute-phase and convalescent COVID-19 samples originated in the United States, Italy and Spain. T cells, B-cell-depleted T cells, or PBMCs provided the cDNA or gDNA that served as material.

This CDR3 comprises 15 residues. Germline CDR1 and CDR2: SNHLY and FYNNEI. Trimming stripped 0 bases from V and 7 bases from J, with 13 bases between. In its sample, this clone was seen once. Original data processing: Amplification with reference gene primers provided the estimates of nucleated cell counts. The assay was immunoSEQ multiplex PCR, and TCRdb's table has in-frame clones only and misses some. V and J calls and clone size are as listed in that table; D and trimming were resolved from the DNA. This sample has some 340,000 clones; roughly 85% occur once, and the top ten carry roughly 3.4%. The sequence was obtained from a woman under 30 with acute or convalescent COVID-19. The sequenced sample was peripheral blood. This chain uses TRBV2 with TRBJ1-5; D is perhaps TRBD1 (6 bases). Written as DNA, the CDR3 is TGTGCCAGCAGTGAAGCGCTCAGGGGCGACCAGCCCCAGCATTTT. It yields the protein CASSEALRGDQPQHF. The full variable domain, its missing parts supplied by reference TRBV2 and TRBJ1-5, is EPEVTQTPSHQVTQMGQEVILRCVPISNHLYFYWYRQILGQKVEFLVSFYNNEISEKSEIFDDQFSVERPDGSNFTLKIRSTKLEDSAMYFCASSEALRGDQPQHFGDGTRLSIL.